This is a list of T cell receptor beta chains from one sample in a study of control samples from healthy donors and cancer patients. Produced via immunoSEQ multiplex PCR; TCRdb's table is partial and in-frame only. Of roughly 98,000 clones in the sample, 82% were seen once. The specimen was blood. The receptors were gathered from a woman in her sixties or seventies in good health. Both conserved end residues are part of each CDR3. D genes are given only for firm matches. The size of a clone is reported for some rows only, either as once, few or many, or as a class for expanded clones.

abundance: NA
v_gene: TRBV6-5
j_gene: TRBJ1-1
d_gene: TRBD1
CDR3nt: TGTGCCAGCACAGTAACAGGGGAGGTCACTGAAGCTTTCTTT
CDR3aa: CASTVTGEVTEAFF

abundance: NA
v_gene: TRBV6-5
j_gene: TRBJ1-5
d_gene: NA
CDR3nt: TGTGCCAGCAGGATCGGCAGGGACATTAAGCCCCAGCATTTT
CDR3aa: CASRIGRDIKPQHF

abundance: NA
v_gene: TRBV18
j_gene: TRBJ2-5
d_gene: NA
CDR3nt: TGTGCCAGCTCACCATCCAGGGCAACGGAGACCCAGTACTTC
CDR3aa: CASSPSRATETQYF

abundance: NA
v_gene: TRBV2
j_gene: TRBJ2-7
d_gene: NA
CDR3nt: TGTGCCAGCAGTGACCCCAGGTTTTTGGGTAAGGAGTACTTC
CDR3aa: CASSDPRFLGKEYF

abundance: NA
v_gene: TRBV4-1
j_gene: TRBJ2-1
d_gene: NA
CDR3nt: TGCGCCAGCAGCCAAGATGCCCCTACCGGTGGGTCCTACAATGAGCAGTTCTTC
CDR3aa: CASSQDAPTGGSYNEQFF

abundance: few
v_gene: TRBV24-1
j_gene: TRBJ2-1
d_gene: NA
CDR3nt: TGTGCCACCAGCGGGACACCCTCCGATGAGCAGTTCTTC
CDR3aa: CATSGTPSDEQFF

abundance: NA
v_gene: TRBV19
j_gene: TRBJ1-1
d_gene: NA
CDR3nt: TGTGCCAGTAAGGTCTCCCCCTTACTGGATGTGAACACTGAAGCTTTCTTT
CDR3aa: CASKVSPLLDVNTEAFF

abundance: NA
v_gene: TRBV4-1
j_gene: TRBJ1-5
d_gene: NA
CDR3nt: TGCGCCAGCAGCCAATCACCCGGGACAATGAACAATCAGCCCCAGCATTTT
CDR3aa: CASSQSPGTMNNQPQHF

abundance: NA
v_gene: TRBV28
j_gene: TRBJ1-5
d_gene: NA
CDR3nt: TGTGCCAGCAGCCCCTCGGACACCCGCAATCAGCCCCAGCATTTT
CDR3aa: CASSPSDTRNQPQHF

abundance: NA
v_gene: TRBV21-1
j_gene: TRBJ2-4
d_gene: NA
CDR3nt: TGTGCCAGCAGCCCCAGGGGGGTCTTACCATTCCCAAACATTCAGTACTTC
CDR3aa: CASSPRGVLPFPNIQYF

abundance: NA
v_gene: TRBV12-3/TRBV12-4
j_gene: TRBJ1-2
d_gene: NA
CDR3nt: TGTGCCAGCAGTGAGCACTATGGCTACACCTTC
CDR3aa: CASSEHYGYTF

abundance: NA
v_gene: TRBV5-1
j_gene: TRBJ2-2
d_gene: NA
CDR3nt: TGCGCCAGCAGCAGGGACGGAGTACCCTCCGGGGAGCTGTTTTTT
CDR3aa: CASSRDGVPSGELFF

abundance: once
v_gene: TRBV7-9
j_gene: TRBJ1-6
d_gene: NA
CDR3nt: TGTGCCAGCAGCGGGTCAGTAAATTCACCCCTCCACTTT
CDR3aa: CASSGSVNSPLHF

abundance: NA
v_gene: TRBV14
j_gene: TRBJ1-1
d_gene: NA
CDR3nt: TGTGCCAGCAGTTACTTAAAAGGGGCTGAAGCTTTCTTT
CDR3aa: CASSYLKGAEAFF

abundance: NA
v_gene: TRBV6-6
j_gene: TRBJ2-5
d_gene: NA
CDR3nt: TGTGCCAGCAGTTCTCACACCTTACAGGAGACCCAGTACTTC
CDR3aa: CASSSHTLQETQYF

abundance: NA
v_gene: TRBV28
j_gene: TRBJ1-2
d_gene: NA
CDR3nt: TGTGCCAGCAGTTTAGGGGGAGCGTATGGCTACACCTTC
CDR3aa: CASSLGGAYGYTF

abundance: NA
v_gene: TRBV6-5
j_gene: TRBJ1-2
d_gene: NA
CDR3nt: TGTGCCAGCAGTTACAGTGGCAGGAAGACCTATGGCTACACCTTC
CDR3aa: CASSYSGRKTYGYTF

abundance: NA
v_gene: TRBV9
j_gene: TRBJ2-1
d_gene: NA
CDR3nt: TGTGCCAGCAGCGTAGCGAGGGGAGGATCCTACAATGAGCAGTTCTTC
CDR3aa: CASSVARGGSYNEQFF

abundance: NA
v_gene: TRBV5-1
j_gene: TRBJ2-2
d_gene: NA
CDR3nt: TGCGCCAGCAGAATCCCGAACACCGGGGAGCTGTTTTTT
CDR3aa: CASRIPNTGELFF

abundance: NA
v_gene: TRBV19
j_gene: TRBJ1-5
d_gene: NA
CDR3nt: TGTGCCAGTAGTATCGTAGTCAATAGCAATCAGCCCCAGCATTTT
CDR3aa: CASSIVVNSNQPQHF

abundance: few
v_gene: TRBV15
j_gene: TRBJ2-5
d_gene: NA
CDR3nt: TGTGCCACCAGCAGAGAGGGCGGTGGGGGTCAAGAGACCCAGTACTTC
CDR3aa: CATSREGGGGQETQYF

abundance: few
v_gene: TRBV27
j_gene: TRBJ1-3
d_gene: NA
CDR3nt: TGTGCCAGCAGTCCGGGACTGTACGGAAACACCATATATTTT
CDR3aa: CASSPGLYGNTIYF

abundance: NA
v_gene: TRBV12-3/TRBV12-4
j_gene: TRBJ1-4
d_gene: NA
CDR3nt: TGTGCCAGCAGCTCCGGACAGTCAAAACTGTTTTTT
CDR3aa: CASSSGQSKLFF